This T cell receptor (beta chain) was found in a study of control samples from healthy donors and cancer patients. Generated by immunoSEQ multiplex PCR, the TCRdb table keeps only in-frame clones and is missing some. Of over 200,000 clones listed, around 80% are singletons. V dropped 2 bases and J dropped 5 bases, with 12 bases sitting between them. Germline V gene sequence: CDR1 SGHTA, CDR2 FQGNSA. The CDR3 is made up of 15 amino acids. Sequencing input: PBMCs. V gene TRBV7-2 combines with J gene TRBJ1-4; weak D call: TRBD1 (5 bases). This clonotype was sampled from a woman aged 55 to 70 with lung cancer. CDR3 loop: CASSLLRDQNEKLFF. The DNA of the CDR3 is TGTGCCAGCAGCTTACTCCGGGACCAAAATGAAAAACTGTTTTTT.